Below are 26 T cell receptor beta chains sequenced from a single sample in a study of human T cells and chemical hapten exposure. TCRdb called the RACE reads again in MiXCR, with one record for every CDR3 protein. The profile covers around 300,000 distinct CDR3 sequences, with about 7.7% appearing a single time and around 1.2% taken by the ten largest. Time point described: pre-sensitization, week 0. Treatment in this sample: therapeutic diphenylcyclopropenone sensitization with weekly scalp DPC. The source was whole blood, collected in connection with sensitization to the hapten diphenylcyclopropenone (DPC). Receptor source: a man aged 18 to 29 with alopecia areata. Some clones in this sample may be carry-over from other donors' samples.

The V and J genes are TRBV27 and TRBJ1-4; 10 nucleotides line up with TRBD1. The CDR3 is 14 residues long. CDR1 is MNHEY, CDR2 SMNVEV, per germline (reference sequence). After removal of 5 bases from V and 5 bases from J, the junction contained 2 bases not matched to a gene. CDR3 nucleotides: TGTGCCAGCAGTCAGGACAGGGGGAATGAAAAACTGTTTTTT. Translating gives CASSQDRGNEKLFF.

Points on this clonotype: Compared with germline, one end of the junction differs, possibly owing to a read error. The genes are TRBV27 and TRBJ1-1; D may be TRBD1 (6 bases). Germline V gene sequence: CDR1 MNHEY, CDR2 SMNVEV (reference sequence). The CDR3 loop spans 18 amino acids. This CDR3 reads CASTLRGVSRETPREAFF. Written as DNA, the CDR3 is TGTGCCAGCACTTTAAGGGGGGTAAGCAGGGAAACCCCACGGGAAGCTTTCTTT.

The chain carries TRBV25-1 and TRBJ2-3, with D unresolved. This CDR3 is built from 17 residues. Per germline, CDR1 MGHDK and CDR2 SYGVNS. Trimming pared 0 bases from V and 1 base from J, leaving 14 bases between. For the CDR3, the DNA is TGTGCCAGCAGTGAATATTTTAGCACCGAGGGCACAGATACGCAGTATTTT. Its translation: CASSEYFSTEGTDTQYF.

This clonotype was detected a few times. The rearrangement uses TRBV7-9 and TRBJ1-4; D call uncertain. This CDR3 is 18 amino acids long. The V gene lost 1 base and the J gene lost 8 bases, with 23 bases spanning the gap. Germline V gene lookup returns CDR1 SEHNR and CDR2 FQNEAQ (reference sequence). CDR3 in amino acids: CASSLDFGPLESYEKLFF. CDR3 nucleotides: TGTGCCAGCAGCTTAGATTTCGGCCCCTTGGAGAGTTACGAAAAACTGTTTTTT.

This chain connects TRBV4-3 to TRBJ2-1; D not certain. The germline V gene encodes CDR1 LGHNA and CDR2 YSLEER. Trimming removed 4 bases from V and 5 bases from J, with 9 bases in between. The CDR3 runs 13 residues. As DNA, the CDR3 is TGCGCCAGCAGCCCCGGCTGGCACAATGAGCAGTTCTTC. Protein: CASSPGWHNEQFF.

The table lists this clonotype with a few counts. The chain employs TRBV4-3 and TRBJ2-1, with TRBD1 matching 8 bases. With 3 bases clipped from V and 0 bases from J, the junction kept 7 bases outside the gene matches. CDR3 length: 17 residues. CDR1 and CDR2 from the germline V gene are LGHNA and YSLEER. CDR3 loop: CASSQYGQGSSYNEQFF. CDR3 in DNA: TGCGCCAGCAGCCAGTACGGACAGGGCAGCTCCTACAATGAGCAGTTCTTC.

This clonotype was observed at least ten times. V usage is TRBV5-1 and J usage is TRBJ1-1; tentative D call: TRBD1 (5 bases). There are 15 residues in the CDR3. Looked up from germline, CDR1 is SGHRS and CDR2 is YFSETQ. V was clipped by 0 bases and J by 2 bases, with 11 bases between them. In DNA, the CDR3 is TGCGCCAGCAGCTTGGCCGTCAGGGACAACACTGAAGCTTTCTTT. Translated, it gives CASSLAVRDNTEAFF.

This clonotype was seen a handful of times. The V call is TRBV6-4, the J call TRBJ2-1, with a possible D match to TRBD1 (5 bases). Per the germline V gene, CDR1 is MRHNA and CDR2 is SNTAGT. The germline V and J ends were trimmed by 0 bases and 2 bases, with 11 bases remaining between them. The CDR3 covers 16 residues. The CDR3 DNA reads TGTGCCAGCAGTGACTCGACAGCCCGAACCTACAATGAGCAGTTCTTC. Its translation is CASSDSTARTYNEQFF.

The sample holds many counts of this clonotype. This chain joins TRBV12-5 and TRBJ1-5, with D unclear. CDR3 length: 15 residues. The V end was cut by 1 base, the J end by 0 bases, with 7 bases between. Germline lookup yields CDR1 LGHNT and CDR2 FRNRAP. CDR3 sequence: CASGLEAISNQPQHF. Written as DNA, the CDR3 is TGTGCTAGTGGTTTGGAGGCAATTAGCAATCAGCCCCAGCATTTT.

This clonotype was detected a few times. The chain recombines TRBV7-8 with TRBJ2-3, with a weak D call TRBD1 (6 bases). The CDR3 has 16 residues. V was cut by 7 bases and J by 6 bases, with 23 bases left in between. Germline loops: CDR1 SGHVS, CDR2 FQNEAQ. CDR3 loop: CASTLHNRDIGDTQYF. In DNA, the CDR3 is TGTGCCAGCACCCTCCATAACCGGGACATCGGGGATACGCAGTATTTT.

This clonotype was counted many times. The chain combines TRBV29-1 with TRBJ1-5; 7 bases line up with TRBD1. This CDR3 contains 15 residues. The trim removed 5 bases at V and 2 bases at J, leaving 9 bases unmatched. Germline V gene sequence: CDR1 SQVTM, CDR2 ANQGSEA. CDR3 DNA: TGCAGCGTTAGACAGGGAGGTTCGGGCAATCAGCCCCAGCATTTT. Amino acids: CSVRQGGSGNQPQHF.

The chain uses TRBV7-7 and TRBJ2-1; 8 bases fit TRBD2. Germline lookup yields CDR1 SSHAT and CDR2 FNYEAQ (reference sequence). The CDR3 contains 15 residues. Trimming cost V 5 bases and J 4 bases; bases outside gene matches: 7. The CDR3 loop reads CASSHGLARYNEQFF. The CDR3 bases are TGTGCCAGCAGCCACGGACTAGCTCGGTACAATGAGCAGTTCTTC.

A few counts support this clonotype. The chain links TRBV7-2 to TRBJ1-2; D is unclear. The germline V gene has CDR1 SGHTA and CDR2 FQGNSA. This CDR3 has 13 amino acids. The V end was cut by 4 bases, the J end by 8 bases, with 14 bases between. The CDR3 coding sequence is TGTGCCAGCAGCTCCAACCGCTTCTGGGGCTACACCTTC. Its translation: CASSSNRFWGYTF.

This clonotype was counted only a few times. The V gene is TRBV12-3 or TRBV12-4, the J gene TRBJ1-1, with no clear D. With 8 bases removed from V and 4 bases from J, the gap between germline ends came to 14 bases. This CDR3 contains 13 residues. CDR3 in DNA: TGTGCCAGCCCTAGGGAATTTAGCACTGAAGCTTTCTTT. The encoded protein is CASPREFSTEAFF.

The V gene is TRBV5-1, the J gene TRBJ1-6; 11 bases are shared with TRBD1. CDR1 is SGHRS and CDR2 is YFSETQ in the germline V gene. J lost 5 bases, V lost 4 bases, and 2 bases had no gene match. This CDR3 has 15 residues. The CDR3 loop reads CASSRTGGDNSPLHF. CDR3 in DNA: TGCGCCAGCAGCAGGACAGGGGGCGATAATTCACCCCTCCACTTT.

This clonotype was seen a handful of times. The rearrangement joins TRBV20-1 to TRBJ2-7, with D possibly matching TRBD1 (6 bases). Trimming pared 1 base from V and 5 bases from J, leaving 12 bases between. CDR1 is DFQATT, CDR2 SNEGSKA, per germline (reference sequence). The CDR3 loop spans 13 amino acids. The CDR3, as DNA: TGCAGTGCTAGAGGAGACAGGTCGAACGAGCAGTACTTC. This codes for CSARGDRSNEQYF.

The V gene is TRBV7-2, the J gene TRBJ1-4; D may be TRBD1 (5 bases). Germline values: CDR1 SGHTA, CDR2 FQGNSA. CDR3 size: 16 residues. The V gene lost 1 base and the J gene lost 6 bases, with 15 bases spanning the gap. The CDR3 loop reads CASSLGGRQGHEKLFF. The CDR3 nucleotides are TGTGCCAGCAGCTTAGGAGGTCGGCAGGGCCATGAAAAACTGTTTTTT. Full variable domain (missing parts from reference TRBV7-2 and TRBJ1-4): GAGVSQSPSNKVTEKGKDVELRCDPISGHTALYWYRQSLGQGLEFLIYFQGNSAPDKSGLPSDRFSAERTGGSVSTLTIQRTQQEDSAVYLCASSLGGRQGHEKLFFGSGTQLSVL.

This clonotype was recorded a few times. In DNA form, the CDR3 reads TGTGCCAGCAGCTTGTACGGGACAGGGGCCAATTCACCCCTCCACTTT. Translation gives CASSLYGTGANSPLHF. This sequence joins TRBV5-6 and TRBJ1-6, with 10 positions matching TRBD1. The CDR3 loop spans 16 amino acids. Trimming at V came to 1 base and at J to 7 bases, leaving 5 bases not matched to a gene. Germline V lookup: CDR1 SGHDT, CDR2 YYEEEE.

This clonotype was counted at least ten times. The chain links TRBV7-2 to TRBJ1-4; D is uncertain. This CDR3 has 14 amino acids. V shed 1 base and J shed 5 bases, with 8 bases lying between them. CDR1 is SGHTA, CDR2 FQGNSA, per germline. The CDR3 sequence is CASSLEAANEKLFF. The CDR3 coding sequence is TGTGCCAGCAGCTTAGAGGCGGCAAATGAAAAACTGTTTTTT. Together with reference TRBV7-2 and TRBJ1-4, the CDR3 gives the full variable domain: GAGVSQSPSNKVTEKGKDVELRCDPISGHTALYWYRQSLGQGLEFLIYFQGNSAPDKSGLPSDRFSAERTGGSVSTLTIQRTQQEDSAVYLCASSLEAANEKLFFGSGTQLSVL.

This clonotype has a handful of counts. V usage is TRBV2 and J usage is TRBJ1-1; D not resolved. This CDR3 comprises 13 residues. The V end lost 3 bases, the J end lost 7 bases, and 12 bases lay between the germline ends. Germline V CDR1 and CDR2: SNHLY, FYNNEI. The CDR3 coding sequence is TGTGCCAGCAGTGATGGGAACCTAGTTGAAGCTTTCTTT. It yields the protein CASSDGNLVEAFF.

V and J are TRBV5-1 and TRBJ2-3; maybe TRBD2 (6 bases). Germline V gene lookup returns CDR1 SGHRS and CDR2 YFSETQ. Trimming took 6 bases from V and 2 from J, leaving 10 bases between them. This CDR3 region has 13 residues. The CDR3 spells CASNGGNTDTQYF. CDR3 in DNA: TGCGCCAGCAACGGAGGGAACACAGATACGCAGTATTTT.

The chain uses TRBV5-1 and TRBJ1-1; D is unresolved. The CDR3 runs to 15 residues. Germline V gene sequence: CDR1 SGHRS, CDR2 YFSETQ. V was cut by 4 bases and J by 0 bases, with 13 bases left in between. CDR3 sequence: CASSTEGGLNTEAFF. The CDR3 DNA follows: TGCGCCAGCAGCACTGAAGGAGGACTGAACACTGAAGCTTTCTTT.

At least ten counts were recorded for this clonotype. This rearrangement joins TRBV7-2 to TRBJ1-6; D remains unclear. The CDR3 contains 16 residues. Germline-derived CDR1 and CDR2 are SGHTA and FQGNSA. Trimming took 3 bases from V and 0 from J, leaving 9 bases between them. The CDR3: CASSLKVGSYNSPLHF. As DNA, the CDR3 is TGTGCCAGCAGCTTGAAAGTGGGCTCCTATAATTCACCCCTCCACTTT.

The chain combines TRBV2 with TRBJ1-2; D may be TRBD1 (5 bases). Deletions cut 6 bases from V and 7 bases from J, with 15 bases between. The germline V gene has CDR1 SNHLY and CDR2 FYNNEI. This CDR3 is built from 13 residues. CDR3 sequence (DNA): TGTGCCAGCAGGGTTGACAGTCCTTGTGGCTACACCTTC. Translating gives CASRVDSPCGYTF.

In its sample, this clonotype was seen many times. The genes are TRBV29-1 and TRBJ1-1, with no clear D. CDR1 SQVTM and CDR2 ANQGSEA come from the germline V gene. CDR3 length: 11 amino acids. The V and J ends lost 5 bases and 1 base respectively, with 5 bases between them. CDR3: CSVNRNTEAFF. CDR3 coding DNA: TGCAGCGTTAACAGGAACACTGAAGCTTTCTTT. Complete variable domain (other parts from reference TRBV29-1 and TRBJ1-1): SAVISQKPSRDICQRGTSLTIQCQVDSQVTMMFWYRQQPGQSLTLIATANQGSEATYESGFVIDKFPISRPNLTFSTLTVSNMSPEDSSIYLCSVNRNTEAFFGQGTRLTVV.

The gene calls are TRBV24-1 and TRBJ1-1; TRBD1 might be the D (5 bases). Trimming stripped 7 bases from V and 1 base from J, with 12 bases between. CDR1 and CDR2 from the germline V gene are KGHDR and SFDVKD. CDR3 length: 14 amino acids. Here the CDR3 DNA reads TGTGCCACCAGCGCCTCCGACAGGAACACTGAAGCTTTCTTT. Residues: CATSASDRNTEAFF.